Reported below is one T cell receptor beta chain. The sample holds a few counts of this clonotype. The clone's antigen remains unknown. No much larger clone is present one base from it, and per-base qualities are unavailable. The treatment or condition label for this specimen denotes: in vitro stimulation with specific CMV peptide epitopes to enrich CMV-specific T cells. The sample is drawn from a study of T cell repertoires in cytomegalovirus infection (dated by TCRdb to between 2018 and 2021). Study-wide context: Recently identified HLA-C-restricted CMV epitopes, whose presentation resists viral immunomodulation, were targeted by peptide stimulations together with well-studied HLA-B-restricted epitopes. Donor HLA type was relevant to the analysis, as public TCR beta signatures indicated carriage of CMV infection together with the matching HLA type.

General conclusions and limits of the study: In the ex vivo response, HLA-C-restricted CMV-specific TCR beta clonotypes were dominant, and in two of eight donors the single most frequent clonotype came from this HLA-C-restricted group. Carriers of CMV infection plus the relevant HLA type were discriminated by the cumulative frequency of public TCR beta family members in the study cohort and in an independent approximately 340-donor cohort.

For CDR1 and CDR2, the germline V gene lists SGHVS and FQNEAQ. Reading from cysteine to phenylalanine, the CDR3 counts 19 amino acids. Just CDR3 DNA is preserved here, 57 bases in frame from base 1. Trimming accounts for 0 bases at V and 3 bases at J, while the number of junction bases matched to no gene is 15. Sequencing took place on an Illumina HiSeq 1500. TCRdb reprocessing: public reads trimmed at Q25 with fastp, clones called with MiXCR, in-frame beta chains kept. Identical CDR3 proteins give one entry, which carries the most common genes and DNA. Here the sample has about 280,000 distinct CDR3 sequences; less than 25% occur a single time. In total, the top ten clones hold approximately 19% of the sample.

This clonotype was obtained from a human donor in good health (CMV status not recorded). Some clones in this sample may be carry-over from other donors' samples. The chain employs TRBV7-8 and TRBJ2-3; 7 bases in the junction line up with TRBD2. Specimen: cultured PBMCs, collected from culture after CMV antigen stimulation. CDR3 sequence: CASSLAHLVRGGRTDTQYF. The sequenced DNA is TGTGCCAGCAGCTTAGCTCACCTGGTGAGGGGCGGGAGAACAGATACGCAGTATTTT.